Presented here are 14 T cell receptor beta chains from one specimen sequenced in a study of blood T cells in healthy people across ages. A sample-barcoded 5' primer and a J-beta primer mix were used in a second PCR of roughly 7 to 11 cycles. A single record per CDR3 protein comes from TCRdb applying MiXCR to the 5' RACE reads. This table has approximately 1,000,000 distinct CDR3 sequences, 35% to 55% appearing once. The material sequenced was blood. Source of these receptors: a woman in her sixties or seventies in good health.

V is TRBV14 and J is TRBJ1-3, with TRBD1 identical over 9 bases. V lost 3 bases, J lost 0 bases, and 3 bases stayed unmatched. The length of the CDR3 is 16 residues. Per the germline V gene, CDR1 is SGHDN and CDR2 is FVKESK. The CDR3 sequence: CASSQTGGISGNTIYF. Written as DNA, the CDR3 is TGTGCCAGCAGCCAGACAGGGGGTATCTCTGGAAACACCATATATTTT.

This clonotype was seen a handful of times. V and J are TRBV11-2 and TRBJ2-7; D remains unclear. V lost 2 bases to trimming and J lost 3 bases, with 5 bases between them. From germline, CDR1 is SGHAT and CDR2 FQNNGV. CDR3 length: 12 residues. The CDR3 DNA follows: TGTGCCAGCAGCTTATGGATCTACGAGCAGTACTTC. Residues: CASSLWIYEQYF.

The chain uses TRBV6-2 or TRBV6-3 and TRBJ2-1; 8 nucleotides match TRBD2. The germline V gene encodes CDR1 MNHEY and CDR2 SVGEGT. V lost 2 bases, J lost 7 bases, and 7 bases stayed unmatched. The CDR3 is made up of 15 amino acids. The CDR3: CASSYSSGSLNEQFF. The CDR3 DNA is TGTGCCAGCAGTTACAGCAGCGGGAGTCTGAATGAGCAGTTCTTC.

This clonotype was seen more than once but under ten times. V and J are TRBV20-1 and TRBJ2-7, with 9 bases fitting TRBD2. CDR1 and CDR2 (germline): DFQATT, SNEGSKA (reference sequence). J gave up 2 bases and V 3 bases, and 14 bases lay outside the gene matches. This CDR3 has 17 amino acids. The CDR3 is CSASIPSGNTSPYEQYF. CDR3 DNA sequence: TGCAGTGCTAGTATTCCTAGCGGGAATACTTCCCCCTACGAGCAGTACTTC.

Written as DNA, the CDR3 is TGTGCCAGCAGCCAAGATTGGTCTACCGGGACAGTGACCTCAACTAATGAAAAACTGTTTTTT. Protein sequence: CASSQDWSTGTVTSTNEKLFF. V is TRBV4-2 and J is TRBJ1-4, with 7 bases identical to TRBD1. The germline gives CDR1 LGHNA, CDR2 YNFKEQ. V was clipped by 0 bases and J by 0 bases; unmatched bases: 16. CDR3 size: 21 residues.

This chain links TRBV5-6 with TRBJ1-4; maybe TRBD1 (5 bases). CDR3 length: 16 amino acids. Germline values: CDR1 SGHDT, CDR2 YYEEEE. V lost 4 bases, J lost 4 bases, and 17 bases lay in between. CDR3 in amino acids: CASSGLNGAGNEKLFF. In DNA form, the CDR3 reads TGTGCCAGCAGCGGCCTCAACGGGGCTGGTAATGAAAAACTGTTTTTT.

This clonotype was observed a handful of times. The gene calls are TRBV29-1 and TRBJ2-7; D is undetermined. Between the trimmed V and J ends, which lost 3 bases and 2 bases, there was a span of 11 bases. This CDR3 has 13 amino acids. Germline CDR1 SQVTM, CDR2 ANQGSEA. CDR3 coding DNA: TGCAGCGTTGACGATCCGAGTACCTACGAGCAGTACTTC. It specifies CSVDDPSTYEQYF.

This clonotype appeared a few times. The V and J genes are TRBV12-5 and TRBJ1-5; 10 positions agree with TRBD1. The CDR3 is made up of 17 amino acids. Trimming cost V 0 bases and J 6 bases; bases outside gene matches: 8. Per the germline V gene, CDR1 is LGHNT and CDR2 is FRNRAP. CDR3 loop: CASGLVLGDRGRQPQHF. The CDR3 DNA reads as TGTGCTAGTGGTTTGGTACTAGGGGACAGGGGCCGTCAGCCCCAGCATTTT.

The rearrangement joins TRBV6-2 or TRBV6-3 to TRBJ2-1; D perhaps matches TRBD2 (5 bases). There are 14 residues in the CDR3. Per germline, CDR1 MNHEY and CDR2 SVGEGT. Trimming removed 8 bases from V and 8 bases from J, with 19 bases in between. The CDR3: CASGRATPRDEQFF. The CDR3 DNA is TGTGCCAGCGGCCGCGCTACCCCGAGGGATGAGCAGTTCTTC.

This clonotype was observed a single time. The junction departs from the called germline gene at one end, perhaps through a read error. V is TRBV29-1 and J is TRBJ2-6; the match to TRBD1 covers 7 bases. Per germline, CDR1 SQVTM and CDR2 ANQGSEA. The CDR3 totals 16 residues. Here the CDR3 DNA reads TGTAGCACCCGGGACAGTACTCTCTCTGGGGCCAACGTCCTGACTTTC. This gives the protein CSTRDSTLSGANVLTF.

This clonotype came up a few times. CDR3 loop: CATSDPGQGTDTQYF. CDR3 DNA sequence: TGTGCCACCAGTGATCCGGGACAGGGAACAGATACGCAGTATTTT. The chain recombines TRBV24-1 with TRBJ2-3; 9 positions match TRBD1. Germline lookup yields CDR1 KGHDR and CDR2 SFDVKD. The CDR3 spans 15 residues. The ends lost 3 bases at V and 3 bases at J; junction bases unmatched: 3.

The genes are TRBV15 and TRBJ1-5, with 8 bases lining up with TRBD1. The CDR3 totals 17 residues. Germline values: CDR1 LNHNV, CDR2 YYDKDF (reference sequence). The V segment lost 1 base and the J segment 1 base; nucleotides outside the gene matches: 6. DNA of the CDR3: TGTGCCACCAGCAGAGCCACAGACAGGGGAAGCAATCAGCCCCAGCATTTT. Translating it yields CATSRATDRGSNQPQHF.

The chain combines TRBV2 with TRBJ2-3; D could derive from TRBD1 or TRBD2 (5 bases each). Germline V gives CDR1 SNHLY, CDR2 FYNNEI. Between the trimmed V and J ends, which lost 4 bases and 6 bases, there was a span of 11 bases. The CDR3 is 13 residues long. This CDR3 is CASSGGPWDTQYF. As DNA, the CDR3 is TGTGCCAGCAGTGGGGGACCGTGGGATACGCAGTATTTT. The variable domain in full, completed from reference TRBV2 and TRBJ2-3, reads EPEVTQTPSHQVTQMGQEVILRCVPISNHLYFYWYRQILGQKVEFLVSFYNNEISEKSEIFDDQFSVERPDGSNFTLKIRSTKLEDSAMYFCASSGGPWDTQYFGPGTRLTVL.

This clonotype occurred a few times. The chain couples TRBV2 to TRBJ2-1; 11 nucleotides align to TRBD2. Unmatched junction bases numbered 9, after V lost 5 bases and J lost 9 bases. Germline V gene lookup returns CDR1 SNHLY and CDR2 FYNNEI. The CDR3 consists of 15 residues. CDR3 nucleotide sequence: TGTGCCAGCAGTTCCACTAGCGGGAGATGGGGTGAGCAGTTCTTC. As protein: CASSSTSGRWGEQFF.